This T cell receptor (beta chain) stems from a study of T cells after yellow fever vaccination. Study outcomes and limitations: The study re-detected most primary-vaccination clones after the booster (approximately 96% CD4, roughly 88% CD8). Weaker overall was a secondary response that nonetheless peaked faster, on day 5 versus 15.

The V and J ends lost 2 bases and 1 base, in that order; junction bases with no gene match: 0. CDR3 length: 13 residues. CDR1 is DFQATT, CDR2 SNEGSKA, per germline (reference sequence). In its sample, this clonotype was seen many times. What it binds is unknown. The authors made TCR cDNA by 5'RACE template switching, adding a universal primer site and UMIs. TCRdb reprocessed the 5' RACE reads via MiXCR and lists one record per CDR3 protein. The sample has hundreds of thousands of distinct CDR3 sequences; roughly an eighth are singletons. The TCR sequence derives from a young man who received the YFV17D yellow fever vaccine. V is TRBV20-1 and J is TRBJ1-1; 8 nucleotides agree with TRBD1. The starting material was PBMCs, obtained on the day of the yellow fever booster vaccination. The CDR3 nucleotides read TGCAGTGCTAGACAGGGGGCGAACACTGAAGCTTTCTTT. Translating gives CSARQGANTEAFF.